The entry below gives a single TCR beta chain sequence along with its context. The CDR3 consists of 13 residues. Germline-derived CDR1 and CDR2 are ENHRY and SYGVKD. The V segment lost 10 bases and the J segment 5 bases; nucleotides outside the gene matches: 8. These data are taken from a study of blood T cell repertoires in COVID-19. Authors' analysis steps: Estimation of nucleated cell counts relied on the amplification of reference gene primers. Assay used: immunoSEQ multiplex PCR; TCRdb lists only in-frame clones, some missing. From that table come the V and J calls and clone size; the DNA was used to work out D and trimming. Of roughly 200,000 clones listed, 70% to 90% are singletons.

V usage is TRBV10-3 and J usage is TRBJ2-3; 8 nucleotides match TRBD2. This clonotype was sampled from a man in his 60s with acute or convalescent COVID-19. The sample taken for sequencing was peripheral blood. This CDR3 is CATSSGLRDTQYF. The CDR3, as DNA: TGTGCCACATCTAGCGGGCTGAGAGATACGCAGTATTTT.